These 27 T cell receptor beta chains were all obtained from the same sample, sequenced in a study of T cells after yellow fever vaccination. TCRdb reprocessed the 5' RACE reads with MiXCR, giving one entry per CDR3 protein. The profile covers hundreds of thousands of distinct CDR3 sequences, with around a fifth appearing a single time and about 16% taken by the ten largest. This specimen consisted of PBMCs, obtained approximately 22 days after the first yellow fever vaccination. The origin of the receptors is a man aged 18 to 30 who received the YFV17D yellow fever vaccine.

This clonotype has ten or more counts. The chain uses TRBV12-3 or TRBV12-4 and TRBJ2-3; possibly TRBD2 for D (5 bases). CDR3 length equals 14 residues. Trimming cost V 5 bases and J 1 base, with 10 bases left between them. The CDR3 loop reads CASSHPGGTDTQYF. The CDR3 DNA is TGTGCCAGCAGTCACCCCGGGGGCACAGATACGCAGTATTTT.

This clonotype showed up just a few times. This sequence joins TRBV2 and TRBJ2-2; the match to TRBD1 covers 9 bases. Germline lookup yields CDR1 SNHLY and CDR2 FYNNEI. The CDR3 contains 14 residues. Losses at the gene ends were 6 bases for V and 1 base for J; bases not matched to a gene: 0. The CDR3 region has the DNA TGTGCCAGCAGGGGACAGGGGAACACCGGGGAGCTGTTTTTT. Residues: CASRGQGNTGELFF.

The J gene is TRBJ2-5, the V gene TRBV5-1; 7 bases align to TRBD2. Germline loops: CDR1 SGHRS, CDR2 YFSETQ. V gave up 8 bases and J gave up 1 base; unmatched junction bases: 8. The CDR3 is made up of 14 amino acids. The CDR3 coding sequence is TGCGCCAGTGGCGGGTTAGCGGGCCAAGAGACCCAGTACTTC. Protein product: CASGGLAGQETQYF.

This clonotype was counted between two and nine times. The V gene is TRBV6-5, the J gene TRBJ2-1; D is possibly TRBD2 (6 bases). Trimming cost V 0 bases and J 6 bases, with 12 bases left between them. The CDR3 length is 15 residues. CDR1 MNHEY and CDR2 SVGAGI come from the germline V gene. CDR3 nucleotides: TGTGCCAGCAGTTACTCAGGAGGGTTAGGCAATGAGCAGTTCTTC. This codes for CASSYSGGLGNEQFF.

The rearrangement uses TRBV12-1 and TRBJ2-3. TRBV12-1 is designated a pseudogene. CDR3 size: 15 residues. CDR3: CASSFAAKYTDTQYF. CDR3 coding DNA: TGTGCCAGCAGCTTTGCGGCTAAGTACACAGATACGCAGTATTTT.

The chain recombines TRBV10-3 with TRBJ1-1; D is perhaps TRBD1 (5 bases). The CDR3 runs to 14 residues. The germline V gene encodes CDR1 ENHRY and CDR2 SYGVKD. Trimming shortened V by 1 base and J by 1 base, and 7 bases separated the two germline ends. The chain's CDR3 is CAISEYGQNTEAFF. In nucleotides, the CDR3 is TGTGCCATCAGTGAGTACGGACAGAACACTGAAGCTTTCTTT.

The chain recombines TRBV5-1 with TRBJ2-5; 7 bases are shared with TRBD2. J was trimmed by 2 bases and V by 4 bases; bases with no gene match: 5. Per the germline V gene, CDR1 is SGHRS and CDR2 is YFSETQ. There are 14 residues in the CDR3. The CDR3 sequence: CASSQGLLQETQYF. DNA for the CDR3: TGCGCCAGCAGCCAGGGACTATTGCAAGAGACCCAGTACTTC.

CDR3 protein: CASSPQGQGQFF. For the CDR3, the DNA is TGTGCCAGCAGCCCGCAGGGACAGGGGCAGTTCTTC. The chain uses TRBV7-9 and TRBJ2-1, with 9 bases fitting TRBD1. V was clipped by 5 bases and J by 12 bases; unmatched bases: 5. The V gene's germline CDR1 is SEHNR and CDR2 FQNEAQ (reference sequence). The CDR3 covers 12 residues.

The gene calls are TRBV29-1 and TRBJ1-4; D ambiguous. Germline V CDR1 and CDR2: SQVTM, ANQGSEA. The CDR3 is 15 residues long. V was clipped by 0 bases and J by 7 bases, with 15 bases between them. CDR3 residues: CSVEDLGSAVEKLFF. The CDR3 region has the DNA TGCAGCGTTGAAGATCTGGGGTCGGCAGTTGAAAAACTGTTTTTT. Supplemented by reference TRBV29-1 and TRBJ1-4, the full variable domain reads SAVISQKPSRDICQRGTSLTIQCQVDSQVTMMFWYRQQPGQSLTLIATANQGSEATYESGFVIDKFPISRPNLTFSTLTVSNMSPEDSSIYLCSVEDLGSAVEKLFFGSGTQLSVL.

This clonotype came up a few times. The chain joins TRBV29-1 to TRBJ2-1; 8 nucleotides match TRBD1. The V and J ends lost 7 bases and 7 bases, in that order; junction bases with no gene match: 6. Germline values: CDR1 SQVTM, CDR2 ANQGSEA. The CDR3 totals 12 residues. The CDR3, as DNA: TGCAGCGCGAGACAGGGGAGTAATGAGCAGTTCTTC. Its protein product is CSARQGSNEQFF.

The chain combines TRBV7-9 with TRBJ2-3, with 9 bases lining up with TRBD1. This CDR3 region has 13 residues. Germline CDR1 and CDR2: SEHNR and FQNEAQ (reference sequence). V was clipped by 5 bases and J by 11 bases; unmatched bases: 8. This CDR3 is CASSLAGTGLQYF. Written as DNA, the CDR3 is TGTGCCAGCAGCCTCGCCGGGACAGGGCTGCAGTATTTT. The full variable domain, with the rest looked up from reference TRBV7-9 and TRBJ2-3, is DTGVSQNPRHKITKRGQNVTFRCDPISEHNRLYWYRQTLGQGPEFLTYFQNEAQLEKSRLLSDRFSAERPKGSFSTLEIQRTEQGDSAMYLCASSLAGTGLQYFGPGTRLTVL.

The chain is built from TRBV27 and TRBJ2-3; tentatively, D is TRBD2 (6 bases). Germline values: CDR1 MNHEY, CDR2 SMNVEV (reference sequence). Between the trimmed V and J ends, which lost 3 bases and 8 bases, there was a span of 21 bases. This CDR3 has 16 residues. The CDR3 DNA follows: TGTGCCAGCAGTTTTCTCGGAACCCGCGGGAAGGGTACGCAGTATTTT. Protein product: CASSFLGTRGKGTQYF.

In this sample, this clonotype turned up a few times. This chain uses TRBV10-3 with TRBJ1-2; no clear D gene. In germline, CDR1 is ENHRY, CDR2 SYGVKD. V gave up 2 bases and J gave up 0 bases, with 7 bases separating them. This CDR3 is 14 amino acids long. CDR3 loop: CAISEVTTNYGYTF. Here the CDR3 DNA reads TGTGCCATCAGTGAGGTCACGACTAACTATGGCTACACCTTC.

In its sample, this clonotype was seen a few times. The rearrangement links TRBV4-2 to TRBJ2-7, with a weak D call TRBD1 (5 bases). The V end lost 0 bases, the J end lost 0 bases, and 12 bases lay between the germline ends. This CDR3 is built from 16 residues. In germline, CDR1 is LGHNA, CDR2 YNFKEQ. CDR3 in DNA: TGTGCCAGCAGCCAAGAACAGGACGAGAGCTCCTACGAGCAGTACTTC. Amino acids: CASSQEQDESSYEQYF.

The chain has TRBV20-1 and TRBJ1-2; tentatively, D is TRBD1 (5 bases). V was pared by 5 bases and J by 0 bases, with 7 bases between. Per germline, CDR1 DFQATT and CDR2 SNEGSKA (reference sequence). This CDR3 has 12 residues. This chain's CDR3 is CSAETANYGYTF. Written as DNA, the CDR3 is TGCAGTGCTGAGACAGCTAACTATGGCTACACCTTC.

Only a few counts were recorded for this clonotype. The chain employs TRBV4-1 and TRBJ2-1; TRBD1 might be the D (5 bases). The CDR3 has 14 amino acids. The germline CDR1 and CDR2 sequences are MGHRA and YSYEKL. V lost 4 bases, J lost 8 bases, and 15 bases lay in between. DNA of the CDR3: TGCGCCAGCAGCCTCGCGGACAAAGGGGATGAGCAGTTCTTC. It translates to CASSLADKGDEQFF.

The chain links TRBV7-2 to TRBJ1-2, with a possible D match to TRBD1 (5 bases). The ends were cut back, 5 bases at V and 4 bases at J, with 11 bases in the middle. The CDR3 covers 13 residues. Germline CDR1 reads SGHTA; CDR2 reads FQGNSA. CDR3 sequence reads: CASSRDGPYGYTF. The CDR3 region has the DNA TGTGCCAGCAGCCGGGACGGGCCCTATGGCTACACCTTC. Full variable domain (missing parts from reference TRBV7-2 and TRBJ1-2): GAGVSQSPSNKVTEKGKDVELRCDPISGHTALYWYRQSLGQGLEFLIYFQGNSAPDKSGLPSDRFSAERTGGSVSTLTIQRTQQEDSAVYLCASSRDGPYGYTFGSGTRLTVV.

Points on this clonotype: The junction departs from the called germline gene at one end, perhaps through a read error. DNA for the CDR3: TGCGCCAGCAGCGAATCAGGGGGCAGATCCTACGTGCAGTACTTC. The encoded protein is CASSESGGRSYVQYF. The rearrangement uses TRBV5-1 and TRBJ2-7, with 8 bases matching TRBD1. Looked up from germline, CDR1 is SGHRS and CDR2 is YFSETQ. The CDR3 runs 15 residues. The whole variable domain, remainder taken from reference TRBV5-1 and TRBJ2-7, is KAGVTQTPRYLIKTRGQQVTLSCSPISGHRSVSWYQQTPGQGLQFLFEYFSETQRNKGNFPGRFSGRQFSNSRSEMNVSTLELGDSALYLCASSESGGRSYVQYFGPGTRLTVT.

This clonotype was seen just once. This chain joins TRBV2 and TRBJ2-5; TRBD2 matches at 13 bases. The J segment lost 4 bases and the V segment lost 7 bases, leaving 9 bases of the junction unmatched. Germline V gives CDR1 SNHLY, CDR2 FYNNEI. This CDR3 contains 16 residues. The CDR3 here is CASMRTSGGLRETQYF. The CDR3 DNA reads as TGTGCCAGCATGAGGACTAGCGGGGGCTTGAGAGAGACCCAGTACTTC. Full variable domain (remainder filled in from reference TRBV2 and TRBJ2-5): EPEVTQTPSHQVTQMGQEVILRCVPISNHLYFYWYRQILGQKVEFLVSFYNNEISEKSEIFDDQFSVERPDGSNFTLKIRSTKLEDSAMYFCASMRTSGGLRETQYFGPGTRLLVL.

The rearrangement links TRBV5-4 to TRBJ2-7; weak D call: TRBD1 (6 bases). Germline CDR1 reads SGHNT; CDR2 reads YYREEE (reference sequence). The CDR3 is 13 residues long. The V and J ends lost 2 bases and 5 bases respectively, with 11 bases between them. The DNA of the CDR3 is TGTGCCAGCAGCTTACAGGGCGTCAACGAGCAGTACGTC. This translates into CASSLQGVNEQYV.

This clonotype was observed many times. The CDR3 loop reads CSARDSAGRYQETQYF. DNA of the CDR3: TGCAGTGCTAGAGATAGTGCAGGGAGGTACCAAGAGACCCAGTACTTC. V usage is TRBV20-1 and J usage is TRBJ2-5; D perhaps matches TRBD2 (6 bases). Germline V gene data show CDR1 as DFQATT and CDR2 as SNEGSKA (reference sequence). The CDR3 extends over 16 amino acids. V was clipped by 0 bases and J by 0 bases, with 14 bases between them.

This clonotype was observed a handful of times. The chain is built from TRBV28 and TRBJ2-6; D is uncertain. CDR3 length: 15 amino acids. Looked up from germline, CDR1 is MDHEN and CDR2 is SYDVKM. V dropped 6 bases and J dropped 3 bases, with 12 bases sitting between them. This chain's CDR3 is CASSFVVGGANVLTF. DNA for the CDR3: TGTGCCAGCAGCTTTGTGGTCGGTGGGGCCAACGTCCTGACTTTC.

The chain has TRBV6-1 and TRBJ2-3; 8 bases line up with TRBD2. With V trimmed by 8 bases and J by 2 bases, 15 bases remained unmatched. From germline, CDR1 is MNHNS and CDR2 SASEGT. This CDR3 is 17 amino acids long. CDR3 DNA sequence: TGTGCCAGCCAGTCCCTCCCAGCGGGGGCGACCACAGATACGCAGTATTTT. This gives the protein CASQSLPAGATTDTQYF.

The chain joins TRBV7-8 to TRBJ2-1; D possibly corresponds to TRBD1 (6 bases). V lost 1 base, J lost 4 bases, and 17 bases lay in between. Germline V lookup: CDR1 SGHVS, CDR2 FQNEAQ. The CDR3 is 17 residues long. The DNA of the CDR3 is TGTGCCAGCAGCTTAGTCAATAGGGGGTCGGGTTACAATGAGCAGTTCTTC. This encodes CASSLVNRGSGYNEQFF.

The CDR3 DNA sequence: TGCAGTGCTAGGGGGGCGGGCACAGATACGCAGTATTTT. Its translation: CSARGAGTDTQYF. The chain couples TRBV20-1 to TRBJ2-3; maybe TRBD1 (6 bases). V was clipped by 3 bases and J by 1 base, with 8 bases between them. Germline lookup yields CDR1 DFQATT and CDR2 SNEGSKA (reference sequence). The CDR3 totals 13 residues.

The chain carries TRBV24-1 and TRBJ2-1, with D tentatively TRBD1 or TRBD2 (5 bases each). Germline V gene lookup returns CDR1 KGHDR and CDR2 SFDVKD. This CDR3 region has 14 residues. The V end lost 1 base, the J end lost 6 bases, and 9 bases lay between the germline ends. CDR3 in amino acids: CATSDLAGANEQFF. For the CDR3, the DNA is TGTGCCACCAGTGATTTAGCCGGGGCCAATGAGCAGTTCTTC.

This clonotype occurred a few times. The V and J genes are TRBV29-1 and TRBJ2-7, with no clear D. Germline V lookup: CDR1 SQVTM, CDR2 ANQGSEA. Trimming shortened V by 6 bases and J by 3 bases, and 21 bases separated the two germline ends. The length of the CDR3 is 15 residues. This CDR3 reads CSVNLQVSKFYEQYV. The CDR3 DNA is TGCAGCGTAAATCTCCAGGTATCCAAGTTCTACGAGCAGTACGTC.